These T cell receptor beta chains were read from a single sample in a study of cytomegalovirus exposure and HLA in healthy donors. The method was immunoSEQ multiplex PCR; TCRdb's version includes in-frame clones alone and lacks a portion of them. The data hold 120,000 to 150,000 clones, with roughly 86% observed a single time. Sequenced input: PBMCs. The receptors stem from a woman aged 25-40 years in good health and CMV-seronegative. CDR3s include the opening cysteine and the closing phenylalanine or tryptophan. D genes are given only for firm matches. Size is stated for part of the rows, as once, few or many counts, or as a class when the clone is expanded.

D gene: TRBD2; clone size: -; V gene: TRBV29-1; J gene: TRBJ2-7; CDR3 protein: CSVMTSGGESSYEQYF; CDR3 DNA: TGCAGCGTTATGACTAGCGGGGGCGAGAGCTCCTACGAGCAGTACTTC
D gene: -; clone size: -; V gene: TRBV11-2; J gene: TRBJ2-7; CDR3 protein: CASSPLDSLRASYEQYF; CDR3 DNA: TGTGCCAGCAGCCCTCTGGACAGCCTAAGGGCCTCCTACGAGCAGTACTTC
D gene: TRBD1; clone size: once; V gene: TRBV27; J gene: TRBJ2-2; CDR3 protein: CASSLPDRDRGNANTGELFF; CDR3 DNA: TGTGCCAGCAGTTTACCGGACAGGGATAGAGGGAATGCAAACACCGGGGAGCTGTTTTTT
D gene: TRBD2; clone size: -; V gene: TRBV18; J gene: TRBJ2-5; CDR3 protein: CASSPASGGQETQYF; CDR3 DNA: TGTGCCAGCTCACCGGCATCCGGGGGGCAAGAGACCCAGTACTTC
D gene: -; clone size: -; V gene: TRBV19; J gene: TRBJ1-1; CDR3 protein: CASISNRQAANTEAFF; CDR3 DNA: TGTGCCAGTATTTCTAATCGACAGGCCGCAAACACTGAAGCTTTCTTT
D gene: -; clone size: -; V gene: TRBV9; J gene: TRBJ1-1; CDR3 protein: CASSVSGQNTEAFF; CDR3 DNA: TGTGCCAGCAGCGTATCGGGACAGAACACTGAAGCTTTCTTT
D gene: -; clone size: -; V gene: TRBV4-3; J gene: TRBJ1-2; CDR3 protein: CASSQEPQGLNYGYTF; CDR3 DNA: TGCGCCAGCAGCCAAGAACCCCAGGGGCTGAACTATGGCTACACCTTC
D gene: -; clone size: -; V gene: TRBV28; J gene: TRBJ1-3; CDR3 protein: CASRRGVGNTIYF; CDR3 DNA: TGTGCCAGCAGGCGGGGTGTGGGAAACACCATATATTTT
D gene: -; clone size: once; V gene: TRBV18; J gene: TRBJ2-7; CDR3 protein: CASSKGNEQYF; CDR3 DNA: TGTGCCAGCTCTAAGGGGAACGAGCAGTACTTC
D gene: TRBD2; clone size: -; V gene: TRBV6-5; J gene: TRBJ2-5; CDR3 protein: CASSYSGGGQETQYF; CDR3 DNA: TGTGCCAGCAGTTACTCGGGGGGGGGCCAAGAGACCCAGTACTTC
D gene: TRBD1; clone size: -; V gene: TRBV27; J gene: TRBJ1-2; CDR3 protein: CASSLGQGAGLDGYTF; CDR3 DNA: TGTGCCAGCAGTTTGGGACAGGGGGCGGGTTTAGATGGCTACACCTTC
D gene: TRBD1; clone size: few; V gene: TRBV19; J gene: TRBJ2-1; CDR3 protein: CASRGQGWNEQFF; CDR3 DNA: TGTGCCAGTAGGGGACAGGGGTGGAATGAGCAGTTCTTC
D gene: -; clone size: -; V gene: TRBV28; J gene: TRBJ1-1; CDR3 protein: CASSNRRTANTEAFF; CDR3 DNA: TGTGCCAGCAGTAACAGACGGACAGCGAACACTGAAGCTTTCTTT
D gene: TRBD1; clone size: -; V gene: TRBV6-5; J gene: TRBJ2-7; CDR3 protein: CASRLGQGTYEQYF; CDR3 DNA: TGTGCCAGCAGGCTTGGACAGGGGACCTACGAGCAGTACTTC
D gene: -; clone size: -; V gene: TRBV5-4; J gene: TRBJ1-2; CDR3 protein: CASSLGLEGYGYTF; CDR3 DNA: TGTGCCAGCAGCTTGGGTTTGGAGGGTTATGGCTACACCTTC
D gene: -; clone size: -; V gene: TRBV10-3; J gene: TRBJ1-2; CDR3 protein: CAIRPDSNYGYTF; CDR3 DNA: TGTGCCATCAGACCCGACAGCAACTATGGCTACACCTTC
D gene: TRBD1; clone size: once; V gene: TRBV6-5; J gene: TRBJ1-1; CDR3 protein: CASSYSWTGSTEAFF; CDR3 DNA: TGTGCCAGCAGTTACTCTTGGACAGGGAGTACTGAAGCTTTCTTT
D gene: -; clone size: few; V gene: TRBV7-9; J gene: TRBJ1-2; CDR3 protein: CASSPKDRSINYGYTF; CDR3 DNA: TGTGCCAGCAGCCCGAAGGACAGATCGATTAACTATGGCTACACCTTC